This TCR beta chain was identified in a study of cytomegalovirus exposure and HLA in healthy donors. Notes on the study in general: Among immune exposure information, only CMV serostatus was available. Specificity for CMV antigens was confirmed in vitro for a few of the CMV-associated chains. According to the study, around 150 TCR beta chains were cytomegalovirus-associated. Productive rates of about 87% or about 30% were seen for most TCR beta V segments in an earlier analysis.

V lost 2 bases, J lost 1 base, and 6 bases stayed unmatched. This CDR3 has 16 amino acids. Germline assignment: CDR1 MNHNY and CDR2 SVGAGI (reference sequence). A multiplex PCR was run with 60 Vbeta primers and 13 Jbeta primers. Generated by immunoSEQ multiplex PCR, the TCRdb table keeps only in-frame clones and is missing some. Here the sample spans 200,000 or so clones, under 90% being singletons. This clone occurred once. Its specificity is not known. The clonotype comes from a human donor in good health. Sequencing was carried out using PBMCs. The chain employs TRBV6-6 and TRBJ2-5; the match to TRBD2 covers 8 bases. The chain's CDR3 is CASSYGSSGIQETQYF. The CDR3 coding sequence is TGTGCCAGCAGTTACGGGAGTAGCGGGATCCAAGAGACCCAGTACTTC.